Shown below are 26 T cell receptor beta chains from a single sample sequenced in a study of T cell repertoires in cytomegalovirus infection. MiXCR, applied by TCRdb to the reads, yields one record per CDR3 protein. The data hold 740,000 or so distinct CDR3 sequences, with about 40% observed a single time. Sequenced input: PBMCs. The receptors derive from a human donor in good health (CMV status not recorded). Some clones in this sample may be carry-over from other donors' samples.

As for this clonotype: The conserved phenylalanine or tryptophan is not found at the CDR3 terminus, so this likely reflects a read error. The DNA is left out, because the CDR3 cannot be placed on it with certainty; the CDR3 is given as TCRdb lists it. The J gene is TRBJ1-2, the V gene TRBV6-1; TRBD1, the table's D call, was not compared with the DNA. CDR1 and CDR2 (germline): MNHNS, SASEGT. 15 amino acids form the CDR3, both terminal residues included. This CDR3 is CASSEVGGGVLGYTL.

The DNA of the CDR3 is TGTGCCAGCAGCCCCCAGGAGTTAGGATGGGACCAGTACTTC. This encodes CASSPQELGWDQYF. The rearrangement joins TRBV7-8 to TRBJ2-5; D gene ambiguous. Trimming stripped 5 bases from V and 10 bases from J, with 20 bases between. The CDR3 consists of 14 residues. Looked up from germline, CDR1 is SGHVS and CDR2 is FQNEAQ.

This clonotype was seen ten or more times. This CDR3 reads CASSLLGGDFYNEQFF. Here the CDR3 DNA reads TGTGCCAGCAGCTTACTCGGCGGGGACTTCTACAATGAGCAGTTCTTC. The rearrangement uses TRBV7-6 and TRBJ2-1, with TRBD2 as a possible D gene (6 bases). The CDR3 is 16 amino acids. Germline loops: CDR1 SGHVS, CDR2 FNYEAQ. Trimming left V 2 bases short and J 3 bases short, with 14 bases between.

This clonotype was seen only a few times. The V and J genes are TRBV12-3 or TRBV12-4 and TRBJ2-1; D is unresolved. Deletions cut 2 bases from V and 0 bases from J, with 14 bases between. The CDR3 sequence is 17 residues long. The CDR3 DNA follows: TGTGCCAGCAGTTTAAGTCGGCGAATCCTCTCCTACAATGAGCAGTTCTTC. Its translation is CASSLSRRILSYNEQFF.

This clonotype was counted a few times. The chain uses TRBV12-3 or TRBV12-4 and TRBJ1-6; D perhaps matches TRBD1 (6 bases). CDR3 length equals 14 residues. V lost 6 bases and J 8 bases, leaving 14 bases between the germline ends. This CDR3 is CASSPQGWHSPLHF. The CDR3 coding sequence is TGTGCCAGCAGCCCACAGGGTTGGCATTCACCCCTCCACTTT.

This clonotype has just a few counts. The genes are TRBV28 and TRBJ1-6, with TRBD1 as a possible D gene (6 bases). This CDR3 has 17 residues. Trimming shortened V by 4 bases and J by 7 bases, and 20 bases separated the two germline ends. CDR1 is MDHEN and CDR2 is SYDVKM in the germline V gene. The CDR3 loop is CASSSWGNRVGNSPLHF. CDR3 coding DNA: TGTGCCAGCAGTTCGTGGGGGAACAGGGTGGGCAATTCACCCCTCCACTTT.

The gene calls are TRBV7-6 and TRBJ1-5; a weak D match, TRBD1 (5 bases). Germline CDR1 SGHVS, CDR2 FNYEAQ. Trimming cost V 1 base and J 4 bases, with 14 bases left between them. The CDR3 runs to 16 residues. CDR3 region: CASSLEGPGGNQPQHF. The CDR3 DNA reads as TGTGCCAGCAGCTTAGAGGGACCCGGTGGGAATCAGCCCCAGCATTTT.

This clonotype has just a few counts. This sequence joins TRBV7-9 and TRBJ1-6; D perhaps matches TRBD1 (6 bases). The germline gives CDR1 SEHNR, CDR2 FQNEAQ (reference sequence). V lost 6 bases to trimming and J lost 5 bases, with 11 bases between them. The CDR3 loop spans 14 amino acids. CDR3 loop: CASSTGQNNSPLHF. In nucleotides, the CDR3 is TGTGCCAGCAGTACAGGACAGAATAATTCACCCCTCCACTTT.

The rearrangement joins TRBV25-1 to TRBJ2-1; D gene uncertain. There are 12 residues in the CDR3. Trimming removed 3 bases from V and 10 bases from J, with 10 bases in between. The germline gives CDR1 MGHDK, CDR2 SYGVNS. This CDR3 reads CASSDPRGEQFF. The CDR3 bases are TGTGCCAGCAGTGATCCCCGCGGCGAGCAGTTCTTC.

Only a few counts were recorded for this clonotype. V and J are TRBV28 and TRBJ2-2, with a tentative D call TRBD2 (7 bases). The V and J ends lost 6 bases and 5 bases respectively, with 19 bases between them. The CDR3 has 16 amino acids. Germline-derived CDR1 and CDR2 are MDHEN and SYDVKM. The CDR3 coding sequence is TGTGCCAGCAGGCGAAGGGGGGGACTGGGGACCGGGGAGCTGTTTTTT. Translation gives CASRRRGGLGTGELFF.

The V call is TRBV6-5, the J call TRBJ2-7; either TRBD1 or TRBD2 may fit D (5 bases each). V lost 2 bases and J 5 bases, leaving 16 bases between the germline ends. The CDR3 has 15 residues. CDR1 MNHEY and CDR2 SVGAGI come from the germline V gene. This chain's CDR3 is CASSYPPGPGHEQYF. The CDR3 bases are TGTGCCAGCAGTTACCCTCCGGGACCCGGCCACGAGCAGTACTTC.

The chain employs TRBV5-1 and TRBJ2-1; D unclear. Matching the DNA end better, TRBJ2-7 makes the J call doubtful. Germline CDR1 is SGHRS and CDR2 is YFSETQ. This CDR3 has 11 residues. The CDR3 nucleotides read TGCGCCAGCAGCTTATTTAATGAGCAGTACTTC. Protein product: CASSLFNEQYF.

This chain joins TRBV19 and TRBJ2-3; D is ambiguous. The germline V gene has CDR1 LNHDA and CDR2 SQIVND (reference sequence). The length of the CDR3 is 12 residues. Trimming cost V 4 bases and J 14 bases, with 16 bases left between them. As DNA, the CDR3 is TGTGCCAGTAGTACGTCCGGGCCCCTATTGTATTTT. This translates into CASSTSGPLLYF. The whole variable domain, remainder taken from reference TRBV19 and TRBJ2-3, is DGGITQSPKYLFRKEGQNVTLSCEQNLNHDAMYWYRQDPGQGLRLIYYSQIVNDFQKGDIAEGYSVSREKKESFPLTVTSAQKNPTAFYLCASSTSGPLLYFGPGTRLTVL.

The gene calls are TRBV6-2 or TRBV6-3 and TRBJ2-7; D unresolved. Trimming took off 8 bases at V and 0 bases at J, with 14 bases between the two ends. The CDR3 extends over 14 amino acids. Germline CDR1 reads MNHEY; CDR2 reads SVGEGT. The CDR3 protein is CASFSATTSYEQYF. DNA of the CDR3: TGTGCCAGCTTCTCCGCGACAACCTCCTACGAGCAGTACTTC.

The chain joins TRBV15 to TRBJ2-3; either TRBD1 or TRBD2 may fit D (5 bases each). Trimming pared 6 bases from V and 0 bases from J, leaving 10 bases between. The CDR3 totals 14 residues. The germline gives CDR1 LNHNV, CDR2 YYDKDF (reference sequence). The chain's CDR3 is CATRPGRSTDTQYF. CDR3 in DNA: TGTGCCACCAGACCGGGACGCAGCACAGATACGCAGTATTTT.

This clonotype was seen a handful of times. The J gene is TRBJ1-3, the V gene TRBV10-3, with a possible D match to TRBD1 (6 bases). The germline V gene encodes CDR1 ENHRY and CDR2 SYGVKD. The CDR3 spans 13 residues. V was trimmed by 6 bases and J by 2 bases, leaving 8 bases between them. The chain's CDR3 is CAIRTGTGNTIYF. CDR3 bases: TGTGCCATCAGAACAGGGACTGGAAACACCATATATTTT.

V and J are TRBV20-1 and TRBJ1-3; 8 nucleotides agree with TRBD1. The CDR3 is made up of 17 amino acids. In germline, CDR1 is DFQATT, CDR2 SNEGSKA (reference sequence). V shed 3 bases, J shed 3 bases, and the junction held 13 bases outside the gene matches. As DNA, the CDR3 is TGCAGTGCTAGCCCCGACAGGGGCACCCTCCGTGGAAACACCATATATTTT. This sequence encodes CSASPDRGTLRGNTIYF.

V and J are TRBV7-6 and TRBJ2-5, with D perhaps TRBD2 (5 bases). This CDR3 comprises 14 residues. Germline V CDR1 and CDR2: SGHVS, FNYEAQ. Trimming left V 3 bases short and J 2 bases short, with 10 bases between. The CDR3 region is CASSFGERQETQYF. The CDR3 DNA is TGTGCCAGCAGCTTTGGGGAGAGACAAGAGACCCAGTACTTC.

This clonotype was counted a few times. This chain uses TRBV19 with TRBJ1-4; D is perhaps TRBD1 (6 bases). Germline V lookup: CDR1 LNHDA, CDR2 SQIVND (reference sequence). V was shortened by 8 bases and J by 0 bases, with 16 bases between the two germline ends. The CDR3 consists of 16 residues. The CDR3 loop reads CASSYRDVATNEKLFF. The CDR3 DNA is TGTGCCAGTTCGTACAGGGATGTTGCAACTAATGAAAAACTGTTTTTT. The variable domain in full, with the rest retrieved from reference TRBV19 and TRBJ1-4, is DGGITQSPKYLFRKEGQNVTLSCEQNLNHDAMYWYRQDPGQGLRLIYYSQIVNDFQKGDIAEGYSVSREKKESFPLTVTSAQKNPTAFYLCASSYRDVATNEKLFFGSGTQLSVL.

The table lists this clonotype with many counts. This chain links TRBV28 with TRBJ2-5; 10 bases map to TRBD2. With 8 bases clipped from V and 5 bases from J, the junction kept 2 bases outside the gene matches. The CDR3 length is 12 residues. CDR1 and CDR2 (germline): MDHEN, SYDVKM. The CDR3 sequence is CASRAGGETQYF. The CDR3 coding sequence is TGTGCCAGCCGAGCGGGGGGGGAGACCCAGTACTTC.

This clonotype has more than one count but fewer than ten. V and J are TRBV19 and TRBJ2-7; D unclear. V was trimmed by 10 bases and J by 4 bases, leaving 14 bases between them. This CDR3 is 12 amino acids long. Per germline, CDR1 LNHDA and CDR2 SQIVND (reference sequence). Written as DNA, the CDR3 is TGTGCCACTGCGACCCACAAATACGAGCAGTACTTC. Translated: CATATHKYEQYF.

This clonotype was observed a few times. This sequence joins TRBV6-6 and TRBJ2-7; 14 bases match TRBD2. Germline lookup yields CDR1 MNHNY and CDR2 SVGAGI (reference sequence). The CDR3 has 16 amino acids. The J segment lost 9 bases and the V segment lost 0 bases, leaving 7 bases of the junction unmatched. The CDR3 here is CASSYSIETSGRAQYF. The CDR3 DNA is TGTGCCAGCAGTTACTCGATCGAGACTAGCGGGAGGGCGCAGTACTTC.

This clonotype was recorded at least ten times. The chain uses TRBV7-2 and TRBJ1-6; a weak D match, TRBD1 (6 bases). The CDR3 has 16 amino acids. Between the trimmed V and J ends, which lost 1 base and 9 bases, there was a span of 16 bases. Germline V gene lookup returns CDR1 SGHTA and CDR2 FQGNSA. The CDR3 DNA follows: TGTGCCAGCAGCTTAGACCCCACAGGGTCAAGTTCACCCCTCCACTTT. It translates to CASSLDPTGSSSPLHF.

This clonotype was counted many times. The rearrangement joins TRBV7-2 to TRBJ1-5; no firm D call. The V gene lost 2 bases and the J gene lost 3 bases, with 8 bases spanning the gap. Germline CDR1 reads SGHTA; CDR2 reads FQGNSA. The CDR3 is 14 residues long. The CDR3 sequence is CASSLSRDNQPQHF. For the CDR3, the DNA is TGTGCCAGCAGCTTATCACGGGACAATCAGCCCCAGCATTTT.

This clonotype has only a few counts. The V gene is TRBV7-2, the J gene TRBJ1-5; D gene unclear. The V end was cut by 2 bases, the J end by 6 bases, with 11 bases between. Germline assignment: CDR1 SGHTA and CDR2 FQGNSA. The CDR3 totals 14 residues. The CDR3 region is CASSLILGSQPQHF. CDR3 DNA: TGTGCCAGCAGCTTAATTTTAGGGAGTCAGCCCCAGCATTTT.

The rearrangement uses TRBV29-1 and TRBJ2-7, with TRBD1 matching 12 bases. This CDR3 region has 14 residues. V was clipped by 4 bases and J by 6 bases; unmatched bases: 7. The germline V gene encodes CDR1 SQVTM and CDR2 ANQGSEA. In DNA, the CDR3 is TGCAGCGTTGCGCCGGGACAGGGGGCATTCGAGCAGTACTTC. Encoded protein: CSVAPGQGAFEQYF.